The source of this TCR beta chain is a study of T cell changes during pregnancy in multiple sclerosis. Assay: immunoSEQ multiplex PCR; the TCRdb copy retains only in-frame clones and omits some. The sample shows more than 55,000 clones, roughly nine tenths of them seen only once. This CDR3 comprises 14 residues. In germline, CDR1 is KGHSH, CDR2 LQKENI. Trimming took 3 bases from V and 6 from J; bases not matched to a gene: 7. The sample consisted of peripheral blood, taken in the third trimester of pregnancy. The V call is TRBV18, the J call TRBJ1-2, with 7 bases identical to TRBD1. The sequence was obtained from a female donor in good health, enrolled as a control in a pregnancy study. Here the CDR3 reads CASSPQGGSDGYTF. CDR3 sequence (DNA): TGTGCCAGCTCACCCCAGGGGGGATCCGATGGCTACACCTTC.